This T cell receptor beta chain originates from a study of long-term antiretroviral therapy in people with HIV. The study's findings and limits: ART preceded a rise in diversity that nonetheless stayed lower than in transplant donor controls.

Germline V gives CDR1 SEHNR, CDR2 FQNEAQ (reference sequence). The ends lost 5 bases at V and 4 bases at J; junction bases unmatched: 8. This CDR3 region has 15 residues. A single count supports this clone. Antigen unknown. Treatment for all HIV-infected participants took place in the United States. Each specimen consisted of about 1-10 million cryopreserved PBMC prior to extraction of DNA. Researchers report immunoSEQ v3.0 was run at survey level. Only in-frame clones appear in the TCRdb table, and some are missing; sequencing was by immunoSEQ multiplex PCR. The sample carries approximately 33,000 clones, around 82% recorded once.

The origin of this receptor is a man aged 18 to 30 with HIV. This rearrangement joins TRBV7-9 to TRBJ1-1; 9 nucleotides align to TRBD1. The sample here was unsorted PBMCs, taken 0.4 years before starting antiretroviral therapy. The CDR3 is CASSRDRALGTEAFF. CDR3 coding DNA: TGTGCCAGCAGCCGGGACAGGGCCCTGGGCACTGAAGCTTTCTTT.